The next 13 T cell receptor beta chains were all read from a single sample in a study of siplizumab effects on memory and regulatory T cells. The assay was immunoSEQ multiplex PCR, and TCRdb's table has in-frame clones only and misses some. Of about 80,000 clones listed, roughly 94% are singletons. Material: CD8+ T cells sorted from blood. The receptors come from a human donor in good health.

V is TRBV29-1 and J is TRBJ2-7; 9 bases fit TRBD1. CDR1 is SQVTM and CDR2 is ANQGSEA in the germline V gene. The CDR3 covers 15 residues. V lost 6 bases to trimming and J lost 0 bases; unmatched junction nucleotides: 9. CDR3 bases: TGCAGCGTCGAACAGGGGGCGTGGGGCTCCTACGAGCAGTACTTC. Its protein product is CSVEQGAWGSYEQYF.

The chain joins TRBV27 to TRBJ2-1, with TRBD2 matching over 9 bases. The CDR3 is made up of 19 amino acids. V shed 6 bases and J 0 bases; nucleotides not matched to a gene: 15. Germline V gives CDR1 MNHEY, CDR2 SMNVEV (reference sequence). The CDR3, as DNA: TGTGCCAGCAGCGTGCCCGGACTAGCGCACACCAGCTCCTACAATGAGCAGTTCTTC. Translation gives CASSVPGLAHTSSYNEQFF.

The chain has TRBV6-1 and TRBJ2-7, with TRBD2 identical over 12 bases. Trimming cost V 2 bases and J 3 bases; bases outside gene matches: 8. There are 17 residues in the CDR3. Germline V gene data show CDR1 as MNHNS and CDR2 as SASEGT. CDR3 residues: CASSETMTSGSFYEQYF. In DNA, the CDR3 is TGTGCCAGCAGTGAAACCATGACTAGCGGGAGTTTCTACGAGCAGTACTTC.

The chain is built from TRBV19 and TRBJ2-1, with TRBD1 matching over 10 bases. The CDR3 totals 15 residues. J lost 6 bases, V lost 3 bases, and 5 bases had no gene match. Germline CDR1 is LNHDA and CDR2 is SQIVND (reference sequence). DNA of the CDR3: TGTGCCAGTAGTATTAAGGGACAGGGGCTCAATGAGCAGTTCTTC. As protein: CASSIKGQGLNEQFF.

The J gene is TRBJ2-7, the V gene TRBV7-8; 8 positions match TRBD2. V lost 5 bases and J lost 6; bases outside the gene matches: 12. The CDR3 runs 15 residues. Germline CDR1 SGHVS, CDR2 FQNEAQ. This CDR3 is CASSPPTWAGGEQYF. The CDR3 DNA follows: TGTGCCAGCAGCCCACCGACGTGGGCGGGGGGCGAGCAGTACTTC.

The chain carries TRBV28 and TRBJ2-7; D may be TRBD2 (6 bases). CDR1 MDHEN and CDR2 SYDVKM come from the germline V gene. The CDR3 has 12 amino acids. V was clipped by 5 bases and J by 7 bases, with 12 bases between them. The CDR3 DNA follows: TGTGCCAGCAGTCCCCTCCGGGGGGAGCAGTACTTC. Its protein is CASSPLRGEQYF.

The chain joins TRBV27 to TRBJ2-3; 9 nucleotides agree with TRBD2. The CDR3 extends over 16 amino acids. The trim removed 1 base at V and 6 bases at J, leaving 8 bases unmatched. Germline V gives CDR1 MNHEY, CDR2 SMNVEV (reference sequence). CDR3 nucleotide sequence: TGTGCCAGCAGTTTATTGGCTAGCGGGGCGGGGGATACGCAGTATTTT. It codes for CASSLLASGAGDTQYF.

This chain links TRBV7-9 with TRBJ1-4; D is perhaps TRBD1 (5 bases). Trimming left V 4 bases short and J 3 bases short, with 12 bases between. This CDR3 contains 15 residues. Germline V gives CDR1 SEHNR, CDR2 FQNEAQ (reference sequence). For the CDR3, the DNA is TGTGCCAGCAGCTCCCACCGGGACTCTAATGAAAAACTGTTTTTT. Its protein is CASSSHRDSNEKLFF.

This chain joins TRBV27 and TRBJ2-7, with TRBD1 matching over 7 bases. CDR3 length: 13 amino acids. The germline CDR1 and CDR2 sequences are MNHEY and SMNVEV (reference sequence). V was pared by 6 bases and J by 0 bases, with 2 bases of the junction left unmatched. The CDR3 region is CASSRGNSYEQYF. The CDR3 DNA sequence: TGTGCCAGCAGCAGGGGGAACTCCTACGAGCAGTACTTC.

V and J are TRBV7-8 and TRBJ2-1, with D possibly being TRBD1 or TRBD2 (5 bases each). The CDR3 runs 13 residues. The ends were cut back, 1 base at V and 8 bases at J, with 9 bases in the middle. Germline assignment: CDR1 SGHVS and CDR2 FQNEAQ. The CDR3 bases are TGTGCCAGCAGCTTAGATGAGGGGCATGAGCAGTTCTTC. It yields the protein CASSLDEGHEQFF.

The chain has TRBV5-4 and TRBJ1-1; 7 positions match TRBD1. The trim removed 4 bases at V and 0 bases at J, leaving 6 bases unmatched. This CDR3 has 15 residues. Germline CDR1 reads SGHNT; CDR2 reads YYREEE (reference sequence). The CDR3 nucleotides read TGTGCCAGCAGCCCAGGGACAGCGATGAACACTGAAGCTTTCTTT. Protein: CASSPGTAMNTEAFF.

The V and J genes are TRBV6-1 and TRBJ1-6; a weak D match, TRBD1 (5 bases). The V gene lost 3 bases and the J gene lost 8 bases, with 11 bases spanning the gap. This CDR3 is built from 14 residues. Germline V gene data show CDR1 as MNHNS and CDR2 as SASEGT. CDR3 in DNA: TGTGCCAGCAGTGATCAGGGAAAGGATTCACCCCTCCACTTT. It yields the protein CASSDQGKDSPLHF.

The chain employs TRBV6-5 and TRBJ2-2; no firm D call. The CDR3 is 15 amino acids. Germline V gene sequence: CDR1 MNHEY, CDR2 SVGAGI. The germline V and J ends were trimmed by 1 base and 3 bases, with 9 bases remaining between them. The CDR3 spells CASSYYTDDTGELFF. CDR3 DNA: TGTGCCAGCAGTTACTATACAGACGACACCGGGGAGCTGTTTTTT.